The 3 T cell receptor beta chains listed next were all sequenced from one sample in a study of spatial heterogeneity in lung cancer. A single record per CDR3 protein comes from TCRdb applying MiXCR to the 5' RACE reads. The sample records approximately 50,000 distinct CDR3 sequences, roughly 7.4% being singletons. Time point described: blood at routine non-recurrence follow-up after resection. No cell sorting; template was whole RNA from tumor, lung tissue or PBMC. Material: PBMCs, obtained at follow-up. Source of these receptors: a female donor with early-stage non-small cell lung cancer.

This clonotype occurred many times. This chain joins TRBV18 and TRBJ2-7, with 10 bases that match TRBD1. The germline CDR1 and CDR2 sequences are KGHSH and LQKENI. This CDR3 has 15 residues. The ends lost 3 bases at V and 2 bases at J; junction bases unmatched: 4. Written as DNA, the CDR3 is TGTGCCAGCTCACCGACGGGGACAGGGGCCTACGAGCAGTACTTC. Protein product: CASSPTGTGAYEQYF.

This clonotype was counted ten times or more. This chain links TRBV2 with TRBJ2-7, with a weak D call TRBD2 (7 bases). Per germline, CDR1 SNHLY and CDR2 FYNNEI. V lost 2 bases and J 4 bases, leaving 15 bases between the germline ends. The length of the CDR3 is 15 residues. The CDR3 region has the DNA TGTGCCAGCAGTGAATCAAGGGGGGGTTGGTACGAGCAGTACTTC. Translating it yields CASSESRGGWYEQYF.

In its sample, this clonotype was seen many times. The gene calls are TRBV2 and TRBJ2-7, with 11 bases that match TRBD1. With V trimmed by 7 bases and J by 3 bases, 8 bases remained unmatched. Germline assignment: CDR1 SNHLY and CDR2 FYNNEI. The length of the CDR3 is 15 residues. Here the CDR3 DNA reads TGTGCCAGCAACCCTGGGACAGGGGGACTCTACGAGCAGTACTTC. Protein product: CASNPGTGGLYEQYF. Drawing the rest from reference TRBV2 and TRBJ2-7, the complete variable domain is EPEVTQTPSHQVTQMGQEVILRCVPISNHLYFYWYRQILGQKVEFLVSFYNNEISEKSEIFDDQFSVERPDGSNFTLKIRSTKLEDSAMYFCASNPGTGGLYEQYFGPGTRLTVT.